This TCR beta chain was documented in a study of shared clonotypes between healthy human individuals. Each of the donors was a healthy adult who was HIV-negative and had not had a recent acute infection or vaccination. CD45RA-negative memory and CD45RA+ naive subsets were split from the CD4+ cells. On this clone: Its target is not known.

The CDR3 is 14 residues long. Trimming removed 7 bases at V and 4 bases at J, with 14 bases between. In germline, CDR1 is LNHDA, CDR2 SQIVND (reference sequence). The data were produced by immunoSEQ multiplex PCR, yet TCRdb's version contains in-frame clones alone and is incomplete. The profile shows more than 2 million clones, 85% to 95% of them singletons. Overall study findings and caveats: Memory subsets generally showed lower estimated richness than naive subsets. Rarefaction curves obtained for sorted subsets showed sequencing incomplete despite large depth.

The sequenced material came from naive CD4+ T cells sorted from blood. Subset defined: CD45RA+ positively selected. The TCR comes from a young man in good health. The chain carries TRBV19 and TRBJ2-1, with D possibly matching TRBD2 (5 bases). The CDR3, as DNA: TGTGCCAGTACCCTTCGTGGACTTTACAATGAGCAGTTCTTC. Its translation is CASTLRGLYNEQFF. The full variable domain, with the rest looked up from reference TRBV19 and TRBJ2-1, is DGGITQSPKYLFRKEGQNVTLSCEQNLNHDAMYWYRQDPGQGLRLIYYSQIVNDFQKGDIAEGYSVSREKKESFPLTVTSAQKNPTAFYLCASTLRGLYNEQFFGPGTRLTVL.